This T cell receptor (beta chain) was captured by sequencing in a study of molecular identifiers for immune sequencing clone quantification. The J segment lost 6 bases and the V segment lost 1 base, leaving 6 bases of the junction unmatched. CDR1 SGDLS and CDR2 YYNGEE come from the germline V gene. The CDR3 contains 15 residues. Sorted naive CD8 T cells, roughly 19,000 to 1,000,000, were sequenced from 10%, 30% or 50% RNA. Sorting defined naive CD8 T cells as CD8+CD4-CCR7+CD45RA+. MiXCR, run by TCRdb on the PCR reads, gives a single entry per CDR3 protein. The data show about half a million distinct CDR3 sequences, about 20% seen once. This clonotype has ten or more counts.

Sequenced: naive CD8+ T cells from blood, with Jurkat cell RNA spiked in. Subset reported: FACS-sorted CD8+CD4-CCR7+CD45RA+ naive T cells. The source of this sequence is a human donor in good health. Some libraries in this study had Jurkat cell RNA spiked in. The chain links TRBV9 to TRBJ2-7; 11 bases are a match to TRBD2. The DNA of the CDR3 is TGTGCCAGCAGCGTATCAGCTAGCGGGAGGACCGAGCAGTACTTC. Translating gives CASSVSASGRTEQYF.